This TCR beta chain derives from a study of T cells after yellow fever vaccination. Across the study: The authors prepared low-cell-number fractions using SMART-Seq v4 Ultra Low Input.

TCRdb analysed the 5' RACE reads with MiXCR anew, one entry per CDR3 protein. The sample lists 620,000 or so distinct CDR3 sequences; roughly an eighth were seen once. This clonotype was observed a few times. Its antigen is unidentified. CDR3 length equals 15 residues. V was clipped by 2 bases and J by 5 bases; unmatched bases: 7. Study-wide results and limits: From the bulk population, abundant clonotypes could contaminate and appear within FACS-sorted repertoires. Most clones from primary vaccination were detected again post-booster (about 96% CD4, 88% CD8). Weaker overall, the secondary response nonetheless peaked faster (day 5 versus 15).

The input for sequencing was PBMCs, taken on the day of the yellow fever booster vaccination. This receptor was identified in a man aged 25-45 years who received the YFV17D yellow fever vaccine. J is TRBJ2-5 and V is TRBV12-3 or TRBV12-4, with 8 nucleotides matching TRBD2. DNA for the CDR3: TGTGCCAGCAGTTTAACCAGCGGGAGTAGGGAGACCCAGTACTTC. Its protein product is CASSLTSGSRETQYF.